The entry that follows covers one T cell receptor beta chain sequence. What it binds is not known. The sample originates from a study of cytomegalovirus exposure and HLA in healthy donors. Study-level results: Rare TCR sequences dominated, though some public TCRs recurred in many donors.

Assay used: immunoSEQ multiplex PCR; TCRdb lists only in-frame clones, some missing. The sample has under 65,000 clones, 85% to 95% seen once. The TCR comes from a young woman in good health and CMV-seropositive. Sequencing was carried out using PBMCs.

In nucleotides, the CDR3 is TGTGCCAGCAGTTTGCCGGGACAGACGACCTACGAGCAGTACTTC. It codes for CASSLPGQTTYEQYF. The chain carries TRBV5-8 and TRBJ2-7; 7 bases map to TRBD1. The germline gives CDR1 SGHTS, CDR2 YDEGEE. The V and J ends lost 5 bases and 2 bases, in that order; junction bases with no gene match: 10. The CDR3 loop spans 15 amino acids.